A single T cell receptor beta chain is shown here with its context. The assay was immunoSEQ multiplex PCR, and TCRdb's table has in-frame clones only and misses some. Of around 140,000 clones in the sample, under 85% were seen once. This sample is part of a study of blood T cell repertoires in COVID-19. This CDR3 is 12 amino acids long. Germline V CDR1 and CDR2: GTSNPN, SVGIG (reference sequence). Trimming left V 3 bases short and J 5 bases short, with 11 bases between. This TCR was sampled from a human donor in a cohort sampled during active COVID-19. The chain joins TRBV30 to TRBJ2-7; D might be TRBD1 (6 bases). The sequencing sample was made of peripheral blood. The CDR3 loop is CAWSQQGDEQYF. As DNA, the CDR3 is TGTGCCTGGAGCCAACAGGGAGACGAGCAGTACTTC.